A selection of T cell receptor beta chains follows, all from one sample in a study of cytomegalovirus exposure and HLA in healthy donors. TCRdb keeps only in-frame clones here, not all; method: immunoSEQ multiplex PCR. The data contain about 140,000 clones, over 65% of them singletons. Sequenced material: PBMCs. The receptors derive from a woman aged 25 to 39 in good health and CMV-seronegative. The CDR3 runs from the conserved cysteine through the conserved F or W. Fields, in order: D gene, V gene, J gene, clone size, CDR3 DNA, CDR3 protein. A D gene is named only where the DNA matches it firmly. A row's size may be missing; if present it is once, few, many or a size class.

.	TRBV11-2	TRBJ2-5	few	TGTGCCAGCAGCCGACCTAGCAGAGAGACCCAGTACTTC	CASSRPSRETQYF
TRBD2	TRBV27	TRBJ2-5	.	TGTGCCAGCAGTTTTCAGCGGGGACAAGAGACCCAGTACTTC	CASSFQRGQETQYF
.	TRBV19	TRBJ1-1	.	TGTGCCAGTAGTGTACAGGGTTGGGGCACTGAAGCTTTCTTT	CASSVQGWGTEAFF
.	TRBV18	TRBJ1-6	.	TGTGCCAGCTCACCTACAGGGTCGGATTCACCCCTCCACTTT	CASSPTGSDSPLHF
.	TRBV5-6	TRBJ1-2	few	TGTGCCAGCAGCCCCGGGATCTATGGCTACACCTTC	CASSPGIYGYTF
TRBD1	TRBV27	TRBJ2-3	.	TGTGCCAGCAGTTCGACAGGGGCCGCCTCCACAGATACGCAGTATTTT	CASSSTGAASTDTQYF
TRBD1	TRBV27	TRBJ2-1	.	TGTGCCAGCAGTTTATCGTCGGGACAGGGGGCGTTGAATGAGCAGTTCTTC	CASSLSSGQGALNEQFF
.	TRBV5-6	TRBJ1-6	.	TGTGCCAGCAGCTTGGCGGATTTTGGAGTAAGCTCCTATAATTCACCCCTCCACTTT	CASSLADFGVSSYNSPLHF
.	TRBV6-6	TRBJ1-2	.	TGTGCCAGCAGAGACAGGTCCTATGGCTACACCTTC	CASRDRSYGYTF
.	TRBV4-1	TRBJ1-5	.	TGCGCCAGCAGCCAAGGCAGGGAGGGGGGTCAGCCCCAGCATTTT	CASSQGREGGQPQHF
.	TRBV13	TRBJ2-1	few	TGTGCCAGCAGCTTGGTAGGGGGGGGCCTCTACAATGAGCAGTTCTTC	CASSLVGGGLYNEQFF
.	TRBV19	TRBJ1-5	.	TGTGCCAGTAGTCCAGGGATAGGGCAGCCCCAGCATTTT	CASSPGIGQPQHF
TRBD1	TRBV9	TRBJ1-2	.	TGTGCCAGCAGCGGTCAGGGGGCCTGGGGCTACACCTTC	CASSGQGAWGYTF
.	TRBV27	TRBJ1-5	.	TGTGCCAGCAGTTTATACGTCGGGAATCAGCCCCAGCATTTT	CASSLYVGNQPQHF
TRBD2	TRBV10-3	TRBJ2-5	once	TGTGCCATCAGTGATAGGACTAGCGACGAGACCCAGTACTTC	CAISDRTSDETQYF
TRBD2	TRBV18	TRBJ2-3	.	TGTGCCAGCTCACGACAGTTTGGACTAGCGACCGCTAGCACAGATACGCAGTATTTT	CASSRQFGLATASTDTQYF
TRBD1	TRBV4-1	TRBJ2-1	.	TGCGCCAGCAGCCTAGACAGGGCCGGGTATGAGCAGTTCTTC	CASSLDRAGYEQFF
.	TRBV11-2	TRBJ1-2	.	TGTGCCAGCAGTGAAGACAGTGCCATCTATGGCTACACCTTC	CASSEDSAIYGYTF
TRBD2	TRBV18	TRBJ2-5	once	TGTGCCAGCTCACCACCGGGGACTAGCGGGGCCGAGACCCAGTACTTC	CASSPPGTSGAETQYF
TRBD1	TRBV5-4	TRBJ2-7	.	TGTGCCAGCAGCCCAGGGGCGGGACAGGGGTACGAGCAGTACTTC	CASSPGAGQGYEQYF
.	TRBV5-4	TRBJ2-1	many	TGTGCCAGCAGCTTGGAACTTACCGAGCAGTTCTTC	CASSLELTEQFF
.	TRBV25-1	TRBJ2-5	.	TGTGCCAGCAGTGAATATGGAGGGGACCACCTAGAGACCCAGTACTTC	CASSEYGGDHLETQYF
.	TRBV7-2	TRBJ2-2	few	TGTGCCAGCAGCCTTGGACAGACGCCGAACACCGGGGAGCTGTTTTTT	CASSLGQTPNTGELFF
TRBD1	TRBV5-3	TRBJ1-2	.	TGTGCCAACTGCTTCGGTGGGACAGCCTACACCTTC	CANCFGGTAYTF
TRBD2	TRBV5-1	TRBJ2-1	.	TGCGCCAGCAGCACCCTAGCGGAGCTCTGGGATGAGCAGTTCTTC	CASSTLAELWDEQFF
.	TRBV6-1	TRBJ1-1	few	TGTGCCAGCACCTTCTCTTCCGGGAACACTGAAGCTTTCTTT	CASTFSSGNTEAFF
.	TRBV10-3	TRBJ2-1	few	TGTGCCATCAGTGAGTCTGAAGCGGACTCCTACAATGAGCAGTTCTTC	CAISESEADSYNEQFF
TRBD2	TRBV7-2	TRBJ2-5	.	TGTGCCAGCAGCTTACGAGCCCAGCGGGGGGGCCGGGAGACCCAGTACTTC	CASSLRAQRGGRETQYF
.	TRBV19	TRBJ2-7	few	TGTGCCAGTAGCAACGAGGTTCGGGGCGAGCAGTACTTC	CASSNEVRGEQYF
TRBD1	TRBV18	TRBJ1-1	.	TGTGCCAGCTCACCGATAATGACAGGGGAAGCTTTCTTT	CASSPIMTGEAFF
TRBD1	TRBV5-6	TRBJ1-3	.	TGTGCCAGCAGCCGTGGCACAGGGGGCGGTACTGGAAACACCATATATTTT	CASSRGTGGGTGNTIYF
.	TRBV30	TRBJ2-3	.	TGTGCCTGGAGCCCAGGACTATCCACAGATACGCAGTATTTT	CAWSPGLSTDTQYF
TRBD1	TRBV7-9	TRBJ2-5	.	TGTGCCAGCAGCTCAAGGGGGACAGGGACCCAAGAGACCCAGTACTTC	CASSSRGTGTQETQYF
TRBD1	TRBV18	TRBJ1-5	.	TGTGCCAGCTCCCCTAAGGACAGGGAGTTGGGCAATCAGCCCCAGCATTTT	CASSPKDRELGNQPQHF
TRBD2	TRBV7-8	TRBJ2-1	few	TGTGCCAGCAGCCCGGGACTAGCGGACTACAATGAGCAGTTCTTC	CASSPGLADYNEQFF
.	TRBV7-9	TRBJ2-3	.	TGTGCCAGCAGCCCCGAGGCGGATACGCAGTATTTT	CASSPEADTQYF
TRBD2	TRBV7-2	TRBJ2-2	.	TGTGCCAGCACCGGACTAGCGTGGAACACCGGGGAGCTGTTTTTT	CASTGLAWNTGELFF